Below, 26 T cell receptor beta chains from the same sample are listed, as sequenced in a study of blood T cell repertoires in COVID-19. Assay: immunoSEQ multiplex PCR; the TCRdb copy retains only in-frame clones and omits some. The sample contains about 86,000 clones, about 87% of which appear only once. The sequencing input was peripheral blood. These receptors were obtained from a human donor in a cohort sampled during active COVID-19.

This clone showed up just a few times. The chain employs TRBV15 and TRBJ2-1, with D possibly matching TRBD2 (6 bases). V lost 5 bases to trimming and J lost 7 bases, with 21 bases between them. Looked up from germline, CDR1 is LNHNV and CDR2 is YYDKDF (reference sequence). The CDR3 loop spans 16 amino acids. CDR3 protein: CATSPRGAGKGNEQFF. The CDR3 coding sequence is TGTGCCACCAGCCCGCGGGGCGCGGGCAAGGGAAATGAGCAGTTCTTC.

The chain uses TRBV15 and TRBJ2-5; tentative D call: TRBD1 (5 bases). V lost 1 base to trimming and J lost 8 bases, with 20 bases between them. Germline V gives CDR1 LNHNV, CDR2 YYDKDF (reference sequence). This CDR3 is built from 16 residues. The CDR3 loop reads CATSRGNRLQQETQYF. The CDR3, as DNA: TGTGCCACCAGCAGAGGCAACAGGCTACAACAGGAAACCCAGTACTTC.

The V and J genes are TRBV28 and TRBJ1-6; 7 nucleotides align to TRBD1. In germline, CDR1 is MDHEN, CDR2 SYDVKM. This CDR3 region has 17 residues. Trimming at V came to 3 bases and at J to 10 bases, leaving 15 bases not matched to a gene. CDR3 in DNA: TGTGCCAGCAGTTTTAGCGGGGCAGGGGGAGACGGGTCACCCCTCCACTTT. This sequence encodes CASSFSGAGGDGSPLHF. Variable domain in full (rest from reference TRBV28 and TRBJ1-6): DVKVTQSSRYLVKRTGEKVFLECVQDMDHENMFWYRQDPGLGLRLIYFSYDVKMKEKGDIPEGYSVSREKKERFSLILESASTNQTSMYLCASSFSGAGGDGSPLHFGNGTRLTVT.

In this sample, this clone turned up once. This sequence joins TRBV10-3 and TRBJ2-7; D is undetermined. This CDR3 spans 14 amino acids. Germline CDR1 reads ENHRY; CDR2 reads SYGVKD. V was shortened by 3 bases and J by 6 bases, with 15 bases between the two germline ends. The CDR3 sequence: CAISENGGRGEQYF. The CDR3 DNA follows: TGTGCCATCAGTGAAAATGGCGGCAGAGGCGAGCAGTACTTC.

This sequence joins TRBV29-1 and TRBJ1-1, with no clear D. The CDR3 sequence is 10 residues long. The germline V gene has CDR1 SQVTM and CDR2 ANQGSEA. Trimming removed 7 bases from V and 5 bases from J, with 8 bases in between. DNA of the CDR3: TGCAGCGGAGGAGATACTGAAGCTTTCTTT. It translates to CSGGDTEAFF.

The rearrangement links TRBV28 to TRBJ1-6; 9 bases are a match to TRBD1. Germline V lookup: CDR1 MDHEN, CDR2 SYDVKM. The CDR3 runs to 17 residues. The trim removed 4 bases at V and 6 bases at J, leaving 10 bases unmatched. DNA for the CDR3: TGTGCCAGCAGTTCACCCGGGACAGGGTCCCTTAATTCACCCCTCCACTTT. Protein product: CASSSPGTGSLNSPLHF.

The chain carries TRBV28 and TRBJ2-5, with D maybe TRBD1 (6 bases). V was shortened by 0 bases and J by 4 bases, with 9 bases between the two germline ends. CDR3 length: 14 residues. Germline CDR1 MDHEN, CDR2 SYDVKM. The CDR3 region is CASSLWSGAETQYF. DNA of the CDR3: TGTGCCAGCAGTTTATGGTCAGGGGCAGAGACCCAGTACTTC.

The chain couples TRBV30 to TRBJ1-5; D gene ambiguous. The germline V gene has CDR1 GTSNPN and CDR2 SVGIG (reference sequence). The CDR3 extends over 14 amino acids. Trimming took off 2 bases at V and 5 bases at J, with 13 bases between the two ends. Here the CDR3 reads CAWSRDTLYQPQHF. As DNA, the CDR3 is TGTGCCTGGAGTCGGGATACCCTTTATCAGCCCCAGCATTTT.

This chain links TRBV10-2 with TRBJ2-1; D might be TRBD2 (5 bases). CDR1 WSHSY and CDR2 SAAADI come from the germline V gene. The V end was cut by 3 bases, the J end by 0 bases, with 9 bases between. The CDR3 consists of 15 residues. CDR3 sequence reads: CASSDVSDSYNEQFF. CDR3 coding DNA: TGCGCCAGCAGTGACGTTAGCGACTCCTACAATGAGCAGTTCTTC.

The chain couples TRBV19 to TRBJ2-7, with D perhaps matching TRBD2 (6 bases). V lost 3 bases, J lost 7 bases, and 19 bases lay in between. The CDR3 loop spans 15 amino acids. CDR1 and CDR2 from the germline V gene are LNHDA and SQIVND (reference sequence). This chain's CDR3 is CASSMSGSRFLEQYF. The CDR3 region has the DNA TGTGCCAGTAGTATGTCCGGGAGCCGCTTCTTGGAGCAGTACTTC.

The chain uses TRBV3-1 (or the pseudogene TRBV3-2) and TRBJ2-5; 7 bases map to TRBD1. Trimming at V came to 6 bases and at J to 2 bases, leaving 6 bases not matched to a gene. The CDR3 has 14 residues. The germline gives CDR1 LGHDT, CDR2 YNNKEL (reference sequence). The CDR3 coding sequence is TGTGCCAGCAGTTTTGGGACAGAACAAGAGACCCAGTACTTC. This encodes CASSFGTEQETQYF.

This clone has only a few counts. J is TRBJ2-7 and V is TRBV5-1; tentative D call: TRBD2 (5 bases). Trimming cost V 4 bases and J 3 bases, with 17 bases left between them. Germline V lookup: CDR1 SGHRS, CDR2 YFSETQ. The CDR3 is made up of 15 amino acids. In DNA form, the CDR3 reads TGCGCCAGCAGCCTGGTTGAGGGTCAAAACTACGAGCAGTACTTC. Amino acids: CASSLVEGQNYEQYF.

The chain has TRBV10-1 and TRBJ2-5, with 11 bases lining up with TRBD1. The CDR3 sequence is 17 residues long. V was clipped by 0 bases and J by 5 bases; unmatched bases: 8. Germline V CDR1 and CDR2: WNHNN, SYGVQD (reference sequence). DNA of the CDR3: TGCGCCAGCAGTGAGTCAGGACAGGGGGCCGTGAAGGAGACCCAGTACTTC. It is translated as CASSESGQGAVKETQYF.

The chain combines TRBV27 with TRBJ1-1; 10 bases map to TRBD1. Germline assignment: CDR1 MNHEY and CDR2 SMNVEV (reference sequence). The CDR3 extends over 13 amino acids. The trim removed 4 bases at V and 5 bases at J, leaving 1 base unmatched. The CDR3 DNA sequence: TGTGCCAGCAGTTGGACAGGGGGGACTGAAGCTTTCTTT. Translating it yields CASSWTGGTEAFF.

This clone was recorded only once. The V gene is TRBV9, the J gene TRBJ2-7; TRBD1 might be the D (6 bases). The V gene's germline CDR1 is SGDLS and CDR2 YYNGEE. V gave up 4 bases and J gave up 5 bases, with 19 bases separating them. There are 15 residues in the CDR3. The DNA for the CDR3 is TGTGCCAGCAGCCCAAGCCCAGGGGAAAGCGACGAGCAGTACTTC. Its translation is CASSPSPGESDEQYF.

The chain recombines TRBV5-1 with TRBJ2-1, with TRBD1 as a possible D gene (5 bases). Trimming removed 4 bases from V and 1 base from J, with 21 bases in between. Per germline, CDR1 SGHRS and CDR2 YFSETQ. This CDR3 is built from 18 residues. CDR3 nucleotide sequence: TGCGCCAGCAGCCTGGGGCACCCGATCCCGCCGTCCTACAATGAGCAGTTCTTC. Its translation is CASSLGHPIPPSYNEQFF.

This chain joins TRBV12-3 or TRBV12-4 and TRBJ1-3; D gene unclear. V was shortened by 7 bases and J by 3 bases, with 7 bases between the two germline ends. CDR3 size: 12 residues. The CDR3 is CASTSLGNTIYF. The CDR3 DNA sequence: TGTGCCAGCACCTCCCTTGGAAACACCATATATTTT.

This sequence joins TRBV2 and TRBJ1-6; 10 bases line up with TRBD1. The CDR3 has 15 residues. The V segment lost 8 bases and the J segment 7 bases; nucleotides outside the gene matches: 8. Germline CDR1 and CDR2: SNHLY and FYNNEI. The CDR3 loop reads CASLMRTGGNSPLHF. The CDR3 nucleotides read TGTGCCAGCCTAATGCGGACAGGGGGAAATTCACCCCTCCACTTT.

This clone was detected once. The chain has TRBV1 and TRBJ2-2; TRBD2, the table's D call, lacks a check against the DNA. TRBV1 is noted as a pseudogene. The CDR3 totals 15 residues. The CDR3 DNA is TGCACCAGGCTGCCCGGGACTATGAACACCGGGGAGCTGTTTTTT. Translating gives CTRLPGTMNTGELFF.

The CDR3 spells CASSGGTSANTGELFF. CDR3 coding DNA: TGTGCCAGCAGCGGCGGGACTAGTGCGAACACCGGGGAGCTGTTTTTT. The chain has TRBV7-3 and TRBJ2-2, with 8 bases identical to TRBD2. V trimming: 5 bases; J trimming: 0 bases; junction bases outside the gene matches: 5. Germline CDR1 reads SGHTA; CDR2 reads FQGTGA. The CDR3 extends over 16 amino acids.

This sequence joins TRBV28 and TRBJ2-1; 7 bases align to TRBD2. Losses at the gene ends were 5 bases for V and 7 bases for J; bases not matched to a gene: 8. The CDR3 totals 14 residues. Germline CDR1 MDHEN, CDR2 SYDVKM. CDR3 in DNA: TGTGCCAGCAGTCTGGGAGGGCAGTTGAATGAGCAGTTCTTC. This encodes CASSLGGQLNEQFF.

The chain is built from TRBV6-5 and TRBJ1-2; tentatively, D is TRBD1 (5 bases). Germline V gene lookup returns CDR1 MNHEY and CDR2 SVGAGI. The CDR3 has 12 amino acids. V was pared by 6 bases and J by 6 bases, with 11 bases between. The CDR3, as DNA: TGTGCCAGCAGGAAGACAGACCATGGCTACACCTTC. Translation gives CASRKTDHGYTF.

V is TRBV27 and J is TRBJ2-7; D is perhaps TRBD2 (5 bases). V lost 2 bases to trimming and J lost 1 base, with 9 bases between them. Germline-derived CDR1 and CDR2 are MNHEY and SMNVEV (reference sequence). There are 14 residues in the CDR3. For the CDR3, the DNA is TGTGCCAGCAGTTTAGTCGGGGAATCCTACGAGCAGTACTTC. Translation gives CASSLVGESYEQYF.

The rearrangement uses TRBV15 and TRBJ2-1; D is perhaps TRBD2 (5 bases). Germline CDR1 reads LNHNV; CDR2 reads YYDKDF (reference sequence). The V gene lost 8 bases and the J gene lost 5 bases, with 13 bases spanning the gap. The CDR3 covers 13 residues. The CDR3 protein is CATLARGNNEQFF. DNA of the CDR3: TGTGCCACCTTGGCGAGAGGGAACAATGAGCAGTTCTTC. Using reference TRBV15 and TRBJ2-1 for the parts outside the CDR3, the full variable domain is DAMVIQNPRYQVTQFGKPVTLSCSQTLNHNVMYWYQQKSSQAPKLLFHYYDKDFNNEADTPDNFQSRRPNTSFCFLDIRSPGLGDTAMYLCATLARGNNEQFFGPGTRLTVL.

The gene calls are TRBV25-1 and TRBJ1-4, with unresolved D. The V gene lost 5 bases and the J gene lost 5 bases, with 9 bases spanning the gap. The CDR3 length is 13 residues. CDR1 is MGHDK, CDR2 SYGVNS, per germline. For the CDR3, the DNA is TGTGCCAGCAGTAACCCGGTCAATGAAAAACTGTTTTTT. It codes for CASSNPVNEKLFF.

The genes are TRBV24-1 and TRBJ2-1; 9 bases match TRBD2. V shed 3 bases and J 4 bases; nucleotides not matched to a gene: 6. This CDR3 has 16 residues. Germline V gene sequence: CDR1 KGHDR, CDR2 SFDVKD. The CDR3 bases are TGTGCCACCAGTGATGGAGCGGGGGGACTTTACAATGAGCAGTTCTTC. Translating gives CATSDGAGGLYNEQFF.